These T cell receptor beta chains were read from a single sample in a study of blood T cell repertoires in COVID-19. The protocol was immunoSEQ multiplex PCR, while the TCRdb copy is restricted to in-frame clones and leaves out a portion. In the table there are hundreds of thousands of clones, roughly 86% of which are singletons. Input material: peripheral blood. These receptors all stem from a man aged 18 to 30 with active or convalescent COVID-19. Both conserved end residues are part of each CDR3. The order of the fields is clone size, V gene, J gene, D gene, CDR3 protein, CDR3 DNA. The D gene is left open where the match is weak. Size values are once, few and many counts, or a class for expanded clones, and some rows have none.

-	TRBV3-1/TRBV3-2	TRBJ2-7	TRBD2	CASSPRSGGDSYEQYF	TGTGCCAGCAGCCCACGTAGCGGGGGGGACTCCTACGAGCAGTACTTC
-	TRBV3-1/TRBV3-2	TRBJ2-5	TRBD2	CASSQSGGATQYF	TGTGCCAGCAGCCAAAGCGGGGGGGCAACCCAGTACTTC
-	TRBV4-3	TRBJ1-6	TRBD1	CASSQETGGEGDSPLHF	TGCGCCAGCAGCCAAGAGACAGGGGGCGAAGGAGATTCACCCCTCCACTTT
-	TRBV5-6	TRBJ2-7	TRBD2	CASSGGTSGGQLTYEQYF	TGTGCCAGCAGCGGCGGGACTAGCGGGGGCCAATTAACCTACGAGCAGTACTTC
-	TRBV6-4	TRBJ2-5	TRBD2	CASRPGANIRAGGQETQYF	TGTGCCAGCAGGCCCGGAGCCAACATTCGGGCGGGGGGCCAAGAGACCCAGTACTTC
-	TRBV10-3	TRBJ2-3	TRBD2	CAISGARGSGGAEDTQYF	TGTGCCATCAGTGGGGCAAGGGGAAGCGGGGGGGCCGAAGATACGCAGTATTTT
once	TRBV7-8	TRBJ2-2	TRBD1	CASRFTGGTGELFF	TGTGCCAGCAGATTTACAGGGGGGACCGGGGAGCTGTTTTTT
-	TRBV19	TRBJ2-5	TRBD1	CASSILTGGTGTQYF	TGTGCCAGTAGTATTTTGACAGGGGGAACTGGGACCCAGTACTTC
-	TRBV4-2	TRBJ2-2	TRBD1	CASSRDRNTGELFF	TGTGCCAGCAGCCGGGACAGGAACACCGGGGAGCTGTTTTTT
-	TRBV7-6	TRBJ1-1	TRBD1	CASSPGQGNTEAFF	TGTGCCAGCAGCCCAGGACAGGGGAACACTGAAGCTTTCTTT
few	TRBV5-1	TRBJ1-1	TRBD1	CASSSTGQDTEAFF	TGCGCCAGCAGCTCAACAGGACAGGACACTGAAGCTTTCTTT
-	TRBV5-1	TRBJ1-2	TRBD1	CASSSGTDNYGYTF	TGCGCCAGCAGCTCCGGGACAGATAACTATGGCTACACCTTC
-	TRBV7-2	TRBJ2-1	-	CASTVKGGKWEQFF	TGTGCCAGCACCGTAAAGGGGGGGAAGTGGGAGCAGTTCTTC
-	TRBV4-1	TRBJ1-1	TRBD1	CASSQDPGQGNEAFF	TGCGCCAGCAGCCAAGACCCCGGACAGGGTAACGAAGCTTTCTTT
-	TRBV10-1	TRBJ2-7	TRBD1	CASSEGTGSYEQYF	TGCGCCAGCAGTGAGGGGACAGGCTCCTACGAGCAGTACTTC
-	TRBV29-1	TRBJ1-3	-	CSVALRAGDTIYF	TGCAGCGTCGCCCTGAGAGCGGGGGACACCATATATTTT
once	TRBV11-2	TRBJ1-6	-	CASSWRRDDSPLHF	TGTGCCAGCAGCTGGAGGAGGGACGATTCACCCCTCCACTTT
-	TRBV7-9	TRBJ1-5	TRBD1	CASSQISGGPNQPQHF	TGTGCCAGCAGTCAAATTTCAGGGGGCCCCAATCAGCCCCAGCATTTT
-	TRBV7-9	TRBJ2-1	-	CASSSENNNEQFF	TGTGCCAGCAGCTCTGAAAACAACAATGAGCAGTTCTTC
-	TRBV13	TRBJ2-3	TRBD2	CASSPPGTSDTTDTQYF	TGTGCCAGCAGCCCTCCCGGGACTAGCGATACGACAGATACGCAGTATTTT
few	TRBV29-1	TRBJ1-2	TRBD1	CSVEDSGQHYGYTF	TGCAGCGTTGAAGATTCGGGACAGCACTATGGCTACACCTTC
-	TRBV27	TRBJ1-5	-	CASSPMSNQPQHF	TGTGCCAGCAGTCCCATGAGCAATCAGCCCCAGCATTTT